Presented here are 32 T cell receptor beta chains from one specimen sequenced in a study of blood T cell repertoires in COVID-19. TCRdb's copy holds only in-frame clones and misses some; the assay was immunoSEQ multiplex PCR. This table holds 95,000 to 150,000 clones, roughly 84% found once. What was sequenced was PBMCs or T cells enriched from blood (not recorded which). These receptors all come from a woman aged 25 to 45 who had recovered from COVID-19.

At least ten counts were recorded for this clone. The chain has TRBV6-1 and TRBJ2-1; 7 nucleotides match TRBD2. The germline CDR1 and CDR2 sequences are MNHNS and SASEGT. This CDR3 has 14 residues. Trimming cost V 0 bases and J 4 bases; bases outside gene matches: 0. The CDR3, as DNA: TGTGCCAGCAGTGAAGCGGGAGGGTACAATGAGCAGTTCTTC. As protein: CASSEAGGYNEQFF.

This chain's CDR3 is CASSVREETEAFF. In nucleotides, the CDR3 is TGTGCCAGCAGTGTCCGGGAGGAGACTGAAGCTTTCTTT. The chain carries TRBV2 and TRBJ1-1; D is unresolved. Germline V CDR1 and CDR2: SNHLY, FYNNEI. CDR3 size: 13 residues. V was shortened by 4 bases and J by 5 bases, with 11 bases between the two germline ends.

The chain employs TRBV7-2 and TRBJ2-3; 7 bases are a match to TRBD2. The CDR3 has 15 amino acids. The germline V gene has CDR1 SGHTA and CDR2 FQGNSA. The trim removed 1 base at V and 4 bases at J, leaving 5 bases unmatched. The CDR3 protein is CASSLGGEGADTQYF. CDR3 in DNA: TGTGCCAGCAGCTTAGGGGGGGAGGGAGCAGATACGCAGTATTTT. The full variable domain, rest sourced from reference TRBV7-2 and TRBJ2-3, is GAGVSQSPSNKVTEKGKDVELRCDPISGHTALYWYRQSLGQGLEFLIYFQGNSAPDKSGLPSDRFSAERTGGSVSTLTIQRTQQEDSAVYLCASSLGGEGADTQYFGPGTRLTVL.

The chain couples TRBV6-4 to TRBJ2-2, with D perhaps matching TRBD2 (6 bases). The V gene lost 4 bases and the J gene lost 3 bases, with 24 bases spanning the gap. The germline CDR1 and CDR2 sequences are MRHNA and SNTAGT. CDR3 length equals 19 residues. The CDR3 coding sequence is TGTGCCAGCAGTGCTAAGCCGGGACTCAATCGGGATCACACCGGGGAGCTGTTTTTT. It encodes CASSAKPGLNRDHTGELFF.

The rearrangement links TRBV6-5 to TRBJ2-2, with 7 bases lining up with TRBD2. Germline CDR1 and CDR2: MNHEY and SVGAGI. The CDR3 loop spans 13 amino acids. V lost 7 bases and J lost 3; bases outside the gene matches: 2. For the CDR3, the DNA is TGTGCCAGCACTCTAGCGGACACCGGGGAGCTGTTTTTT. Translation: CASTLADTGELFF.

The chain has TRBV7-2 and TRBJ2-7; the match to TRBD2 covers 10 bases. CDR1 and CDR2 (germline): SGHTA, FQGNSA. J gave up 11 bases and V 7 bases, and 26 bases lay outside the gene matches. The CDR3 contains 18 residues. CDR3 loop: CASTVGGTSGIKEGLEYF. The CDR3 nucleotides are TGTGCCAGCACTGTCGGAGGCACTAGCGGGATCAAGGAGGGTTTAGAGTACTTC.

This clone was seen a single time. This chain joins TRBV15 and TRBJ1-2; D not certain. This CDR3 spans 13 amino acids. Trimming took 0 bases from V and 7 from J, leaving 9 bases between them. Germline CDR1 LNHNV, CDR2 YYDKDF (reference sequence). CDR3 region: CATSREKRSGYTF. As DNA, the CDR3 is TGTGCCACCAGCAGAGAAAAGCGGTCTGGCTACACCTTC.

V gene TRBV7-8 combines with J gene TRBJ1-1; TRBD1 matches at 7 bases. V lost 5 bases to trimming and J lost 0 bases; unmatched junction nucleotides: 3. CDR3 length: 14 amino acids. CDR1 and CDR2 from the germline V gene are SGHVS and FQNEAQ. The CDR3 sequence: CASSQDRMNTEAFF. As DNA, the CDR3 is TGTGCCAGCAGCCAGGACAGGATGAACACTGAAGCTTTCTTT.

The CDR3 loop is CASSSKNIQYF. The CDR3 DNA reads as TGTGCCAGCTCATCTAAAAACATTCAGTACTTC. The chain carries TRBV18 and TRBJ2-4, with unresolved D. CDR1 KGHSH and CDR2 LQKENI come from the germline V gene. V lost 5 bases, J lost 4 bases, and 3 bases lay in between. This CDR3 comprises 11 residues.

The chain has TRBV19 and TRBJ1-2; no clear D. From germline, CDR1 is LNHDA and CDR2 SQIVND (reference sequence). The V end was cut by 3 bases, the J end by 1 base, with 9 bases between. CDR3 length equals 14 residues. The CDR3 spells CASSIRELNYGYTF. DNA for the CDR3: TGTGCCAGTAGTATCCGGGAACTTAACTATGGCTACACCTTC.

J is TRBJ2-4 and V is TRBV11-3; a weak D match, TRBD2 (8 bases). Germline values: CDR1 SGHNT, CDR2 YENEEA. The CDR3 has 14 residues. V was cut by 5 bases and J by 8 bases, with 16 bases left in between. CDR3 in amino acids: CASSPGRGRDIQYF. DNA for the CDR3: TGTGCCAGCAGCCCCGGGAGGGGGCGGGACATTCAGTACTTC.

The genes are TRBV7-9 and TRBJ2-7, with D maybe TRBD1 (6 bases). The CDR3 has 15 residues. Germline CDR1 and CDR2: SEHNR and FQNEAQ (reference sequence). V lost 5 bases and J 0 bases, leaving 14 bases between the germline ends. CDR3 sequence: CASSGQQGSSYEQYF. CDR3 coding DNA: TGTGCCAGCAGCGGGCAACAGGGTTCCTCCTACGAGCAGTACTTC.

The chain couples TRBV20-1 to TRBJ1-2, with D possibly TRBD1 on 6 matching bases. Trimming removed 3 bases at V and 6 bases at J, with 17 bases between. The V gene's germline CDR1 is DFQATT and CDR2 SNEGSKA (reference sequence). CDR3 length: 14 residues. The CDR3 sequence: CSASGVAGADGYTF. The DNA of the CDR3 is TGCAGTGCTAGTGGTGTGGCAGGGGCCGATGGCTACACCTTC.

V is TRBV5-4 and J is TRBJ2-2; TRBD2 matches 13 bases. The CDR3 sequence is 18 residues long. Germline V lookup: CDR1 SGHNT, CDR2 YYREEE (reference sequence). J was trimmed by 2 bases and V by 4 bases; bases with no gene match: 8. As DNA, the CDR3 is TGTGCCAGCAGCCCCGGACTAGCGGGAGTAGATAACACCGGGGAGCTGTTTTTT. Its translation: CASSPGLAGVDNTGELFF. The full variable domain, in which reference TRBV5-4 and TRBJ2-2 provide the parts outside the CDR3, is ETGVTQSPTHLIKTRGQQVTLRCSSQSGHNTVSWYQQALGQGPQFIFQYYREEENGRGNFPPRFSGLQFPNYSSELNVNALELDDSALYLCASSPGLAGVDNTGELFFGEGSRLTVL.

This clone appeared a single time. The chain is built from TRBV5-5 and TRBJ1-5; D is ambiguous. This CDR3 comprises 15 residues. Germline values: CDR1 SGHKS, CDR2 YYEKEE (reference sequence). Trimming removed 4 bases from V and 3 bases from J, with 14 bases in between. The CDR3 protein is CASSDLRDINQPQHF. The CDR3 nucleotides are TGTGCCAGCAGCGACCTGAGAGACATCAATCAGCCCCAGCATTTT.

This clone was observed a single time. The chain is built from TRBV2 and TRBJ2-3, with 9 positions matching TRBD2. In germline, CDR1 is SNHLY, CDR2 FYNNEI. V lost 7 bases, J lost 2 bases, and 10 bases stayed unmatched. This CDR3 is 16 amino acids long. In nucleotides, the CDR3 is TGTGCCAGCACGGATAGCGGGAGAGGGGCCACAGATACGCAGTATTTT. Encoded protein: CASTDSGRGATDTQYF.

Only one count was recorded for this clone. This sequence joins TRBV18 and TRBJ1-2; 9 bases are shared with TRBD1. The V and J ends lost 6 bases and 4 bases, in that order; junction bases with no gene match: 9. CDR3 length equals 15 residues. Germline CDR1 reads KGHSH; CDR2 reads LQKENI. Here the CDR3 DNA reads TGTGCCAGCTCCCCTCCGGGACAGGGCCTCTATGGCTACACCTTC. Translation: CASSPPGQGLYGYTF.

In DNA form, the CDR3 reads TGTGCCAGCAGCCCCCAACAGGGGACTAATGAAAAACTGTTTTTT. Its protein is CASSPQQGTNEKLFF. This chain joins TRBV9 and TRBJ1-4; 7 bases are shared with TRBD1. The V gene's germline CDR1 is SGDLS and CDR2 YYNGEE. CDR3 size: 15 residues. Losses at the gene ends were 4 bases for V and 2 bases for J; bases not matched to a gene: 5.

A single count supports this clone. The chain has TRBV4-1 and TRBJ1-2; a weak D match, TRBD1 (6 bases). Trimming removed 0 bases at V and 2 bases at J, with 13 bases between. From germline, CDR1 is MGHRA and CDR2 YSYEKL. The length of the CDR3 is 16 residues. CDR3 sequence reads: CASSQDGQGTNYGYTF. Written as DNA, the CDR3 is TGCGCCAGCAGCCAAGATGGGCAGGGGACGAACTATGGCTACACCTTC.

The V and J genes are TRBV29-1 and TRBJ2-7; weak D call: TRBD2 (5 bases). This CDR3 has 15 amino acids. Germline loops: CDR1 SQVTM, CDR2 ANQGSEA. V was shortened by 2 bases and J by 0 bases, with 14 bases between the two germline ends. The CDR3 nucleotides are TGCAGCGTTGAAAGCGGCTCGTACCCCTCCTACGAGCAGTACTTC. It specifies CSVESGSYPSYEQYF.

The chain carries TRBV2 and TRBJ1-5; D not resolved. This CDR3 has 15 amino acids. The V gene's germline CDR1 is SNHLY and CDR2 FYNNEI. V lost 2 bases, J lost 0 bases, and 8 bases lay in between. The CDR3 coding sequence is TGTGCCAGCAGTGAAAGGAGGCATAGCAATCAGCCCCAGCATTTT. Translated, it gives CASSERRHSNQPQHF.

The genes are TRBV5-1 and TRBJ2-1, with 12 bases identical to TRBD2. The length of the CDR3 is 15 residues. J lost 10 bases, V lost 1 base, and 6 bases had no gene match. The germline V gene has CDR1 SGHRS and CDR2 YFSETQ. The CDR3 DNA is TGCGCCAGCAGCTTGTCGACTAGCGGGAGAGGAGAGCAGTTCTTC. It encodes CASSLSTSGRGEQFF.

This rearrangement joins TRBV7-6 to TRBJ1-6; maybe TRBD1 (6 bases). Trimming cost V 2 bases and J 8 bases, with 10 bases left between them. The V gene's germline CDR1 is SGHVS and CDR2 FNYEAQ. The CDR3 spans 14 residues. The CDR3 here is CASSLRRGDSPLHF. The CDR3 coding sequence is TGTGCCAGCAGCTTACGCAGGGGTGATTCACCCCTCCACTTT.

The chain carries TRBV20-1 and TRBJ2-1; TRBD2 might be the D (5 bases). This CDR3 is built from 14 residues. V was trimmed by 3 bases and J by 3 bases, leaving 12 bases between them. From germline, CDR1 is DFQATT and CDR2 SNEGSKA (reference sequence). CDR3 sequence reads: CSASGSELYNEQFF. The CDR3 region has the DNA TGCAGTGCTAGTGGTAGCGAGCTCTACAATGAGCAGTTCTTC.

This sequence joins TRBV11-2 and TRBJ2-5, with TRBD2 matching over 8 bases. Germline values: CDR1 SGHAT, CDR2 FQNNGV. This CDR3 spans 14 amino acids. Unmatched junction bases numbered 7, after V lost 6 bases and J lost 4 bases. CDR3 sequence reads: CASSGAGGGETQYF. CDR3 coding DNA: TGTGCCAGCAGTGGGGCGGGAGGCGGAGAGACCCAGTACTTC.

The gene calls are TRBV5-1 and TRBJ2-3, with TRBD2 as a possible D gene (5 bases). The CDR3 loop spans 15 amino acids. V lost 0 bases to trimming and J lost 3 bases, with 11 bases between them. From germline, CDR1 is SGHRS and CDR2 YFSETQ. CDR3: CASSLVGDVTDTQYF. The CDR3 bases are TGCGCCAGCAGCTTGGTGGGAGATGTGACAGATACGCAGTATTTT.

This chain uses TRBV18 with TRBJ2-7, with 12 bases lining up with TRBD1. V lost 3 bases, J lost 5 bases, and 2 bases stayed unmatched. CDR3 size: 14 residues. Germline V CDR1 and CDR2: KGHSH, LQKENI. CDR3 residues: CASSPGQGANEQYF. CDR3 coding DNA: TGTGCCAGCTCACCGGGACAGGGGGCAAACGAGCAGTACTTC.

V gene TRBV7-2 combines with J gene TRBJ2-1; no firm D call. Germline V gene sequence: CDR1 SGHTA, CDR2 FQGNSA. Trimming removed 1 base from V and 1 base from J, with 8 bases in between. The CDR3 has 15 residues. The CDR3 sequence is CASSLGSQSYNEQFF. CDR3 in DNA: TGTGCCAGCAGCTTAGGGAGTCAATCCTACAATGAGCAGTTCTTC.

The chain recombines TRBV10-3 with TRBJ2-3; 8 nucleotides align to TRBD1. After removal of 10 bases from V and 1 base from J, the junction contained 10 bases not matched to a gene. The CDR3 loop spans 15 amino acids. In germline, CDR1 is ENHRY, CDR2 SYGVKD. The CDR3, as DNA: TGTGCCACCGGTACGGACAGGGACCGCACAGATACGCAGTATTTT. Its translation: CATGTDRDRTDTQYF.

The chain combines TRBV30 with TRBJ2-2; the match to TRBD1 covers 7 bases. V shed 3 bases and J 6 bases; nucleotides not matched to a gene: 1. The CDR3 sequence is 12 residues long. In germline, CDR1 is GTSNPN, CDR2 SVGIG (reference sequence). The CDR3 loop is CAWSGQAGELFF. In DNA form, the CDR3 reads TGTGCCTGGAGCGGACAGGCCGGGGAGCTGTTTTTT.

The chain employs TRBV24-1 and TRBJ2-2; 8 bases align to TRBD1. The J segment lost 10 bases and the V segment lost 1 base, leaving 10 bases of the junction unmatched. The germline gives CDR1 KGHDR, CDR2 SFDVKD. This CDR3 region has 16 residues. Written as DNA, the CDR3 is TGTGCCACCAGTGATTTTCGACAGGGGCCGCTGGAGGAGCTGTTTTTT. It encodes CATSDFRQGPLEELFF.

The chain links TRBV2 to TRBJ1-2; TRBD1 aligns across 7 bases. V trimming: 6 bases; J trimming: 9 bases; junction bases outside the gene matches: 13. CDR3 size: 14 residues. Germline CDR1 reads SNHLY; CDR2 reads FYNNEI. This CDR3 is CASRGQQGIGSYTF. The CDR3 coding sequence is TGTGCCAGCAGGGGACAGCAGGGGATTGGAAGCTACACCTTC.